The clone carrying this TCR beta chain was counted only a few times. Other DNA sequences in the same sample also yield this CDR3. This specimen comes from a study of beta chain features in type 1 diabetes. Germline CDR1 reads SGHRS; CDR2 reads YFSETQ. V lost 2 bases and J lost 2, with 9 bases in between. CDR3 length: 14 amino acids. Expressed TCRB transcripts were sequenced because the entire RNA isolate underwent reverse transcription. About 3.57 million reads were obtained on average from naive, central memory and regulatory T cell samples. This table comes from immunoSEQ multiplex PCR, and its TCRdb copy is limited to in-frame clones, with some not included. The sample shows about 900,000 clones, about a sixth of them seen only once.

This chain joins TRBV5-1 and TRBJ2-3; maybe TRBD1 (6 bases). The clonotype originates from a woman aged 18-35 years in good health. The sample comprised naive CD4+ T cells from blood. This CDR3 is CASSFRDNTDTQYF. DNA of the CDR3: TGCGCCAGCAGCTTCCGGGACAACACAGATACGCAGTATTTT.